These 25 T cell receptor beta chains share one sample of origin, sequenced in a study of T-cell reconstitution after alpha-beta-depleted transplantation in children. Unique molecular identifiers featured in how the TCRbeta library was prepared. Each CDR3 protein is one row after TCRdb ran MiXCR on the PCR reads. The repertoire consists of hundreds of thousands of distinct CDR3 sequences, with roughly 14% occurring once and the leading ten covering 0.79%. Sequenced material: PBMCs, taken before TCRalphabeta/CD19-depleted stem cell transplant. Receptors were obtained from a girl aged 2 to 9 with congenital amegakaryocytic thrombocytopenia, due to receive a stem cell transplant.

This clonotype was detected only a few times. This chain uses TRBV20-1 with TRBJ2-5; D not certain. Germline lookup yields CDR1 DFQATT and CDR2 SNEGSKA (reference sequence). V gave up 2 bases and J gave up 4 bases, with 17 bases separating them. This CDR3 region has 15 residues. The CDR3 loop is CSARRPSRIGETQYF. In nucleotides, the CDR3 is TGCAGTGCTAGACGGCCGAGCCGGATCGGAGAGACCCAGTACTTC.

This clonotype was seen at least ten times. The chain recombines TRBV4-1 with TRBJ2-1; 10 nucleotides match TRBD2. This CDR3 is built from 17 residues. Germline CDR1 MGHRA, CDR2 YSYEKL. Losses at the gene ends were 0 bases for V and 7 bases for J; bases not matched to a gene: 9. In nucleotides, the CDR3 is TGCGCCAGCAGCCAAGATGACAGCGGGAGGGCCAATAATGAGCAGTTCTTC. Encoded protein: CASSQDDSGRANNEQFF.

This clonotype showed up just once. The chain couples TRBV20-1 to TRBJ2-4; D remains ambiguous. Trimming shortened V by 6 bases and J by 8 bases, and 11 bases separated the two germline ends. CDR1 and CDR2 (germline): DFQATT, SNEGSKA (reference sequence). CDR3 length equals 11 residues. This CDR3 reads CSALIGYIQYF. The CDR3, as DNA: TGCAGTGCCCTGATTGGGTACATTCAGTACTTC.

This clonotype occurred once. This chain links TRBV7-9 with TRBJ2-6, with a possible D match to TRBD1 (5 bases). The CDR3 is 15 residues long. V was clipped by 5 bases and J by 2 bases, with 10 bases between them. CDR1 and CDR2 from the germline V gene are SEHNR and FQNEAQ (reference sequence). The CDR3 DNA follows: TGTGCCAGCAGCAATCAGGGTCCTGGGGCCAACGTCCTGACTTTC. Protein product: CASSNQGPGANVLTF. Full variable domain (missing parts from reference TRBV7-9 and TRBJ2-6): DTGVSQNPRHKITKRGQNVTFRCDPISEHNRLYWYRQTLGQGPEFLTYFQNEAQLEKSRLLSDRFSAERPKGSFSTLEIQRTEQGDSAMYLCASSNQGPGANVLTFGAGSRLTVL.

The chain has TRBV29-1 and TRBJ1-1; 8 bases map to TRBD1. With 5 bases clipped from V and 10 bases from J, the junction kept 9 bases outside the gene matches. Germline V gene sequence: CDR1 SQVTM, CDR2 ANQGSEA. This CDR3 is 12 amino acids long. CDR3 residues: CSVSIAGTGAFF. The CDR3 DNA sequence: TGCAGCGTTTCGATCGCCGGGACAGGAGCTTTCTTT.

This clonotype was recorded many times. The chain carries TRBV24-1 and TRBJ2-2; TRBD1 matches at 11 bases. The germline gives CDR1 KGHDR, CDR2 SFDVKD. V was pared by 2 bases and J by 4 bases, with 2 bases of the junction left unmatched. CDR3 length: 16 amino acids. CDR3 bases: TGTGCCACCAGTGATTCCGGGACAGGGGGCACCGGGGAGCTGTTTTTT. Protein sequence: CATSDSGTGGTGELFF.

This clonotype was counted between two and nine times. The gene calls are TRBV5-1 and TRBJ1-3, with D unclear. Trimming removed 4 bases at V and 4 bases at J, with 15 bases between. Germline assignment: CDR1 SGHRS and CDR2 YFSETQ. The CDR3 is made up of 15 amino acids. CDR3 loop: CASSTTGLRGNTIYF. Written as DNA, the CDR3 is TGCGCCAGCAGCACCACGGGCTTAAGAGGAAACACCATATATTTT.

The chain carries TRBV7-9 and TRBJ1-1, with 7 bases lining up with TRBD1. The germline V gene encodes CDR1 SEHNR and CDR2 FQNEAQ (reference sequence). The CDR3 is 14 residues long. The V segment lost 2 bases and the J segment 4 bases; nucleotides outside the gene matches: 4. CDR3 coding DNA: TGTGCCAGCAGCTTAACAGGGGCGGGCACTGAAGCTTTCTTT. Translating gives CASSLTGAGTEAFF.

This clonotype was counted ten times or more. V is TRBV20-1 and J is TRBJ2-2; the D is unclear. The germline V gene has CDR1 DFQATT and CDR2 SNEGSKA (reference sequence). Trimming stripped 0 bases from V and 3 bases from J, with 11 bases between. CDR3 length: 15 residues. The CDR3 here is CSARDKGPHTGELFF. The CDR3 DNA follows: TGCAGTGCTAGAGATAAAGGGCCCCACACCGGGGAGCTGTTTTTT.

The chain recombines TRBV18 with TRBJ1-4; D is unclear. Trimming removed 4 bases at V and 5 bases at J, with 8 bases between. CDR1 KGHSH and CDR2 LQKENI come from the germline V gene. The CDR3 runs 13 residues. This chain's CDR3 is CASSLGVNEKLFF. The CDR3, as DNA: TGTGCCAGCTCACTGGGAGTCAATGAAAAACTGTTTTTT. Looking up the rest from reference TRBV18 and TRBJ1-4 gives the full variable domain: NAGVMQNPRHLVRRRGQEARLRCSPMKGHSHVYWYRQLPEEGLKFMVYLQKENIIDESGMPKERFSAEFPKEGPSILRIQQVVRGDSAAYFCASSLGVNEKLFFGSGTQLSVL.

A few counts support this clonotype. The gene calls are TRBV20-1 and TRBJ2-1, with 8 positions matching TRBD2. Germline CDR1 and CDR2: DFQATT and SNEGSKA (reference sequence). This CDR3 region has 13 residues. The CDR3 DNA sequence: TGCAGCGGGCTGCGGGAGGATTTTAATGAGCAGTTCTTC. Encoded protein: CSGLREDFNEQFF.

This clonotype appeared many times. The chain combines TRBV20-1 with TRBJ1-5, with D unclear. This CDR3 contains 14 residues. Germline V lookup: CDR1 DFQATT, CDR2 SNEGSKA (reference sequence). The germline V and J ends were trimmed by 1 base and 4 bases, with 11 bases remaining between them. CDR3 loop: CSARGGILNQPQHF. Written as DNA, the CDR3 is TGCAGTGCTAGAGGTGGGATCCTGAATCAGCCCCAGCATTTT.

The chain combines TRBV2 with TRBJ2-1, with 7 bases identical to TRBD1. V shed 6 bases, J shed 6 bases, and the junction held 5 bases outside the gene matches. This CDR3 contains 13 residues. CDR1 and CDR2 (germline): SNHLY, FYNNEI. CDR3 sequence: CASRQTGSNEQFF. CDR3 nucleotides: TGTGCCAGCAGGCAGACAGGGAGCAATGAGCAGTTCTTC.

In this sample, this clonotype turned up a few times. V and J are TRBV5-6 and TRBJ2-5; tentative D call: TRBD2 (6 bases). The CDR3 loop spans 15 amino acids. Germline lookup yields CDR1 SGHDT and CDR2 YYEEEE. V gave up 4 bases and J gave up 1 base, with 14 bases separating them. The CDR3 here is CASSISGSTQETQYF. The CDR3 nucleotides read TGTGCCAGCAGCATTAGCGGATCTACCCAAGAGACCCAGTACTTC.

This clonotype has ten or more counts. This chain joins TRBV28 and TRBJ2-2; 8 nucleotides line up with TRBD1. CDR3 size: 16 residues. Germline CDR1 is MDHEN and CDR2 is SYDVKM. The junction had 11 bases not matched to a gene; V was cut back by 5 bases and J by 6 bases. This CDR3 is CASSLAGGAFAGELFF. Written as DNA, the CDR3 is TGTGCCAGCAGTCTAGCAGGGGGCGCTTTCGCCGGGGAGCTGTTTTTT.

This clonotype appeared many times. This chain links TRBV20-1 with TRBJ1-1; the match to TRBD1 covers 7 bases. After removal of 5 bases from V and 12 bases from J, the junction contained 12 bases not matched to a gene. This CDR3 is 12 amino acids long. Germline V gene data show CDR1 as DFQATT and CDR2 as SNEGSKA (reference sequence). DNA of the CDR3: TGCAGTGCTTGGGACAGTACGACCCCAACTTTCTTT. Encoded protein: CSAWDSTTPTFF.

V and J are TRBV20-1 and TRBJ1-2; no clear D gene. CDR1 and CDR2 (germline): DFQATT, SNEGSKA (reference sequence). The CDR3 is made up of 15 amino acids. The V and J ends lost 7 bases and 0 bases respectively, with 18 bases between them. CDR3 residues: CSVVSTTTSNYGYTF. DNA of the CDR3: TGCAGTGTTGTCAGCACCACGACTTCTAACTATGGCTACACCTTC.

V and J are TRBV9 and TRBJ1-1, with 8 bases identical to TRBD1. Trimming removed 4 bases from V and 2 bases from J; junction bases left unmatched: 13. This CDR3 contains 17 residues. Germline CDR1 is SGDLS and CDR2 is YYNGEE. Written as DNA, the CDR3 is TGTGCCAGCAGCTCCCTAGGTTTGGACAGGGATAACACTGAAGCTTTCTTT. Translated, it gives CASSSLGLDRDNTEAFF.

This clonotype was seen many times. The J gene is TRBJ2-3, the V gene TRBV2, with D perhaps matching TRBD2 (6 bases). V was pared by 11 bases and J by 3 bases, with 6 bases between. The CDR3 is made up of 10 amino acids. Per the germline V gene, CDR1 is SNHLY and CDR2 is FYNNEI. CDR3 DNA sequence: TGTGCCGGGGGGACAGATACGCAGTATTTT. Its protein product is CAGGTDTQYF.

This clonotype was detected many times. The chain joins TRBV12-3 or TRBV12-4 to TRBJ1-5; maybe TRBD1 (5 bases). The length of the CDR3 is 14 residues. The V end was cut by 3 bases, the J end by 5 bases, with 11 bases between. The CDR3 nucleotides read TGTGCCAGCAGTTTCACGGCGGGGGATCAGCCCCAGCATTTT. It specifies CASSFTAGDQPQHF.

This clonotype has ten or more counts. The rearrangement uses TRBV29-1 and TRBJ1-5; unclear D gene. The CDR3 contains 14 residues. Germline assignment: CDR1 SQVTM and CDR2 ANQGSEA. V gave up 6 bases and J gave up 6 bases, with 18 bases separating them. DNA of the CDR3: TGCAGCGTAGAAACAGAGGAGGAGGGTCAGCCCCAGCATTTT. This encodes CSVETEEEGQPQHF.

The chain links TRBV7-3 to TRBJ2-2; tentative D call: TRBD2 (5 bases). From germline, CDR1 is SGHTA and CDR2 FQGTGA. This CDR3 comprises 14 residues. The V end was cut by 5 bases, the J end by 6 bases, with 13 bases between. The CDR3: CASSPSSASGELFF. CDR3 sequence (DNA): TGTGCCAGCAGCCCTAGCTCCGCATCCGGGGAGCTGTTTTTT.

This clonotype was counted between two and nine times. This sequence joins TRBV12-3 or TRBV12-4 and TRBJ1-2; maybe TRBD1 (6 bases). The V gene lost 6 bases and the J gene lost 6 bases, with 20 bases spanning the gap. This CDR3 spans 15 amino acids. The DNA for the CDR3 is TGTGCCAGCAGACCCACAGGGCGAAATGGAAATGGCTACACCTTC. Translated, it gives CASRPTGRNGNGYTF.

This clonotype appeared many times. At one boundary the junction diverges from the germline segment, which might be a read error. The rearrangement uses TRBV5-1 and TRBJ2-3; 9 bases map to TRBD2. Per germline, CDR1 SGHRS and CDR2 YFSETQ. The CDR3 sequence is 15 residues long. CDR3 nucleotide sequence: TGTGCCAGCAGCTCGGGACTAGCTGGCACAGATACGCAGTATTTT. Residues: CASSSGLAGTDTQYF.

V gene TRBV20-1 combines with J gene TRBJ2-1; the D gene is possibly TRBD1 (5 bases). The V end was cut by 4 bases, the J end by 2 bases, with 12 bases between. The CDR3 has 14 amino acids. Germline V gene sequence: CDR1 DFQATT, CDR2 SNEGSKA (reference sequence). The CDR3 spells CSAIDRIAYNEQFF. In nucleotides, the CDR3 is TGCAGTGCTATTGACAGAATAGCCTACAATGAGCAGTTCTTC.